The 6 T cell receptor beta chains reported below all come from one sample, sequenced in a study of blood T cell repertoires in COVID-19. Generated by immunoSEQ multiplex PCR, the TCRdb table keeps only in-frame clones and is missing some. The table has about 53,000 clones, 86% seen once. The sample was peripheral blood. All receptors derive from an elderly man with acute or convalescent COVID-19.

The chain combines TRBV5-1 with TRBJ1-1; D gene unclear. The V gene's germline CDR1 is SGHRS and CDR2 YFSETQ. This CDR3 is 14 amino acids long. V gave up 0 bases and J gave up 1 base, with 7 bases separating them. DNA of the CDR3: TGCGCCAGCAGCTTGGCGGGTTGGAACACTGAAGCTTTCTTT. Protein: CASSLAGWNTEAFF.

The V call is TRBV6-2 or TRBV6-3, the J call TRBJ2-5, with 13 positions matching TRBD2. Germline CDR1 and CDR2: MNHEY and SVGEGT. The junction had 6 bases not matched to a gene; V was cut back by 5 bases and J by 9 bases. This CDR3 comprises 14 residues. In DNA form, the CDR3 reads TGTGCCAGCAGTCTGCGGACTAGCGGGGGCTCCCAGTACTTC. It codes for CASSLRTSGGSQYF.

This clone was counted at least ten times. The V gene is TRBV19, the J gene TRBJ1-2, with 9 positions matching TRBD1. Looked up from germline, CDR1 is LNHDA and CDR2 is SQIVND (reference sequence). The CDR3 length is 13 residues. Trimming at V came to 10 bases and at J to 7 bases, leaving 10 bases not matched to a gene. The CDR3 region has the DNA TGTGCCACCCAGCGGGGGACAGGGAGTGGCTACACCTTC. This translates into CATQRGTGSGYTF.

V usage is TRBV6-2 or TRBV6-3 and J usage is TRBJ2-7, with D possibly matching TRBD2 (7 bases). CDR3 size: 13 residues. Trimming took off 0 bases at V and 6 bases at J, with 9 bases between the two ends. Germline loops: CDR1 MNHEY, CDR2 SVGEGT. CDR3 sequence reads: CASSYSRGGEQYF. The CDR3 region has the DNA TGTGCCAGCAGTTACTCAAGGGGGGGCGAGCAGTACTTC.

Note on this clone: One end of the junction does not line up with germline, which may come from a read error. DNA of the CDR3: TGTGCCAGCCGCTCTCCAGGGACTAGCGGGGCCGGCGGGGTGCACTTC. Translation: CASRSPGTSGAGGVHF. The chain carries TRBV6-6 and TRBJ2-7; 13 bases are a match to TRBD2. Looked up from germline, CDR1 is MNHNY and CDR2 is SVGAGI (reference sequence). The CDR3 is 16 amino acids.

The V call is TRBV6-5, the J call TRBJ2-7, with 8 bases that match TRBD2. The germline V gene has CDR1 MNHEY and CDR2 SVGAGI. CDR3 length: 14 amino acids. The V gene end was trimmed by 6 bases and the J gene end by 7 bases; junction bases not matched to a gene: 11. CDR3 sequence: CASSLGLALDEQYF. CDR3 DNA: TGTGCCAGCAGCCTTGGACTAGCCCTAGATGAGCAGTACTTC.